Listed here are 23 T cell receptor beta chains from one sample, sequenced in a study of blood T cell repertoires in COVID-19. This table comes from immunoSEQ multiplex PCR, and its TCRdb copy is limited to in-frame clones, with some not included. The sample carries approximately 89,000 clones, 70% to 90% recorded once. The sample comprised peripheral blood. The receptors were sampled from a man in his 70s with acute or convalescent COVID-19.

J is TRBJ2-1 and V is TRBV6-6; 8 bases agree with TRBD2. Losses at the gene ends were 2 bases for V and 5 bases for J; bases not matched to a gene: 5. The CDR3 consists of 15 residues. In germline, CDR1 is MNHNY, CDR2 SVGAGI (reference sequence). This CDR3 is CASSYSGGPDNEQFF. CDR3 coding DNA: TGTGCCAGCAGTTACAGCGGGGGCCCGGACAATGAGCAGTTCTTC.

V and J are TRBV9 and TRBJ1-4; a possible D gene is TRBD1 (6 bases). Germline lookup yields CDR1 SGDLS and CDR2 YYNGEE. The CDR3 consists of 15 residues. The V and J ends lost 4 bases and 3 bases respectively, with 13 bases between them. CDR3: CASSPDWTANEKLFF. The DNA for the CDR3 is TGTGCCAGCAGCCCTGATTGGACAGCTAATGAAAAACTGTTTTTT.

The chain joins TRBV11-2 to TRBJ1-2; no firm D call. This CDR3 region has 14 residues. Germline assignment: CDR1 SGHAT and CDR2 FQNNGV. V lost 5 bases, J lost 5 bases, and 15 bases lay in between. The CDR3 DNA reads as TGTGCCAGCAGCCTAACCCATCAGAGGTATGGCTACACCTTC. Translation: CASSLTHQRYGYTF.

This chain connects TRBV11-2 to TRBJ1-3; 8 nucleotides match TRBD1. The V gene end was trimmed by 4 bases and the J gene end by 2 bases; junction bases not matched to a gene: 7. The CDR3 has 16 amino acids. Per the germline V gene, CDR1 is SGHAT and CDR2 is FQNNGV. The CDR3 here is CASSSLRTGPGNTIYF. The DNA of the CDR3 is TGTGCCAGCAGCTCTCTTCGGACAGGGCCTGGAAACACCATATATTTT.

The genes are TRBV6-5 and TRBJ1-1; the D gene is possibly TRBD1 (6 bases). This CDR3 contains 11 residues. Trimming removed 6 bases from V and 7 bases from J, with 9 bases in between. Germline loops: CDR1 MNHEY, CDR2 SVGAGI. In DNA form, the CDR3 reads TGTGCCAGCAGGACGACAGGTGAAGCTTTCTTT. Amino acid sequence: CASRTTGEAFF.

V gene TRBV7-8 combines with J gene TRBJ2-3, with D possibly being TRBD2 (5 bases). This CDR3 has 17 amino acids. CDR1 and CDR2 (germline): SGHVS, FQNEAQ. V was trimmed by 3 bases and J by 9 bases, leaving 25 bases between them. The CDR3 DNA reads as TGTGCCAGCAGCTTGGCAACCATTAGCGTACCGGCGAGGACGCAGTATTTT. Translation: CASSLATISVPARTQYF.

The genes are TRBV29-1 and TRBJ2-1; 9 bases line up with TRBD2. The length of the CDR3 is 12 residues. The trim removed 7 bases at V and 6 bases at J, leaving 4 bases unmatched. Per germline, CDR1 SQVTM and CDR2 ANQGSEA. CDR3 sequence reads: CSGAGGPNEQFF. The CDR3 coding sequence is TGCAGCGGCGCGGGGGGGCCCAATGAGCAGTTCTTC.

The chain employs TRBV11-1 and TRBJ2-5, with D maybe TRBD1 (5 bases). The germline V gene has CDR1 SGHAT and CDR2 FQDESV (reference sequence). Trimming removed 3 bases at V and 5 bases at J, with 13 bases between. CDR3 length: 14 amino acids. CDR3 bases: TGTGCCAGCAGCTTGCCTCAGGGTTGGGAGACCCAGTACTTC. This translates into CASSLPQGWETQYF.

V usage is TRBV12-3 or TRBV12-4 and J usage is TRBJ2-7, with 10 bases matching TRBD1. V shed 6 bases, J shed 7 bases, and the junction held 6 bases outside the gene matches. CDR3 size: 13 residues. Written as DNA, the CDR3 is TGTGCCAGCAGCCCGGACAGGGGGGATGAGCAGTACTTC. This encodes CASSPDRGDEQYF.

The CDR3 DNA follows: TGTGCCAGCAGTCGCAGGGGGCCATCCAATCAGCCCCAGCATTTT. It codes for CASSRRGPSNQPQHF. The chain recombines TRBV6-5 with TRBJ1-5, with 8 bases fitting TRBD1. This CDR3 is 15 amino acids long. V shed 5 bases and J 3 bases; nucleotides not matched to a gene: 6. The V gene's germline CDR1 is MNHEY and CDR2 SVGAGI.

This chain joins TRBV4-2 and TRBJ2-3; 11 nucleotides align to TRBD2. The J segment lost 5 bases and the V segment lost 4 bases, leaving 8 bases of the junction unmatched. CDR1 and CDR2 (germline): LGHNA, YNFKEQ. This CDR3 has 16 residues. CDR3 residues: CASSLPTGLAVDTQYF. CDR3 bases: TGTGCCAGCAGCCTACCAACGGGACTAGCGGTAGATACGCAGTATTTT.

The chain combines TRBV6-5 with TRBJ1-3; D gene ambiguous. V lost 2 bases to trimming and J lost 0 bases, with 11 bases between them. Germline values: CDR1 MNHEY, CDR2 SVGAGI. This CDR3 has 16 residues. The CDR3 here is CASSYLAGNSGNTIYF. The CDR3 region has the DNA TGTGCCAGCAGTTACCTTGCAGGAAACTCTGGAAACACCATATATTTT.

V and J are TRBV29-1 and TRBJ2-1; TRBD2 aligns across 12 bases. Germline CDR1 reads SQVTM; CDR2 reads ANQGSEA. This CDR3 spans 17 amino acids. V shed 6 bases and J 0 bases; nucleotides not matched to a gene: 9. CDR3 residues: CSVRRTSGAISYNEQFF. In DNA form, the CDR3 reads TGCAGCGTCCGAAGGACTAGCGGGGCCATCTCCTACAATGAGCAGTTCTTC.

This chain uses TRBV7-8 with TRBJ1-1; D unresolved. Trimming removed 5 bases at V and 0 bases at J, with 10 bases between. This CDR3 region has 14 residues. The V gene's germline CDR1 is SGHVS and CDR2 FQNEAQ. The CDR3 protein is CASSPKHVNTEAFF. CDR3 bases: TGTGCCAGCAGCCCAAAACACGTGAACACTGAAGCTTTCTTT.

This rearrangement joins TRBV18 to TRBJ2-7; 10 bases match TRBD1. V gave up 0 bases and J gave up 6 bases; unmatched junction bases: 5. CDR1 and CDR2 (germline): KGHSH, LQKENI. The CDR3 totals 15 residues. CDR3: CASSPPGQGNREQYV. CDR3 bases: TGTGCCAGCTCACCACCGGGACAGGGGAACCGCGAGCAGTACGTC.

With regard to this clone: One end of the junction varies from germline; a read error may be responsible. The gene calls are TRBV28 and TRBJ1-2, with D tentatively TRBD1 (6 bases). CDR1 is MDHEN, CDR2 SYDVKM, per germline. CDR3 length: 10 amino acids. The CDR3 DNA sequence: TGTGCCAGCGGATCAGACAGGTATTCCTTC. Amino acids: CASGSDRYSF.

The DNA for the CDR3 is TGTGCCAGCAGCCGAGCGGGGGGAAGCACAGATACGCAGTATTTT. As protein: CASSRAGGSTDTQYF. V usage is TRBV3-1 (or the pseudogene TRBV3-2) and J usage is TRBJ2-3, with TRBD2 matching over 9 bases. CDR1 is LGHDT, CDR2 YNNKEL, per germline (reference sequence). J gave up 0 bases and V 4 bases, and 2 bases lay outside the gene matches. This CDR3 is 15 amino acids long.

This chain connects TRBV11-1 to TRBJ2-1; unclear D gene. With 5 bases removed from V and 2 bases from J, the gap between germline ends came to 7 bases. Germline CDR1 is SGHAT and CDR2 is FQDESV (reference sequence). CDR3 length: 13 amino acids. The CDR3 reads CASSPLTYNEQFF. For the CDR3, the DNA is TGTGCCAGCAGCCCTCTTACCTACAATGAGCAGTTCTTC.

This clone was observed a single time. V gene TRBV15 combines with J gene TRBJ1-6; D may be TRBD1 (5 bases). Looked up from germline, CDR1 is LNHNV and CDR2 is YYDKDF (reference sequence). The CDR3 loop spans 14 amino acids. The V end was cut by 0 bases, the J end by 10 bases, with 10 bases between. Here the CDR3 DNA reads TGTGCCACCAGCAGAGAACAGGTCGAGTCACCCCTCCACTTT. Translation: CATSREQVESPLHF.

CDR3 in DNA: TGCGCCAGCAGTTTAGCGGGGGAGAGCACAGATACGCAGTATTTT. As protein: CASSLAGESTDTQYF. V and J are TRBV5-1 and TRBJ2-3, with 9 bases lining up with TRBD2. Germline loops: CDR1 SGHRS, CDR2 YFSETQ. There are 15 residues in the CDR3. V shed 5 bases and J 0 bases; nucleotides not matched to a gene: 4.

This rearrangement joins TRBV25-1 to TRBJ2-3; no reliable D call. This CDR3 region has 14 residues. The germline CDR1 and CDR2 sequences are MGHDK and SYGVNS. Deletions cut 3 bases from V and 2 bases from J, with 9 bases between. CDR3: CASSDVGVTDTQYF. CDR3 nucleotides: TGTGCCAGCAGTGATGTGGGCGTCACAGATACGCAGTATTTT.

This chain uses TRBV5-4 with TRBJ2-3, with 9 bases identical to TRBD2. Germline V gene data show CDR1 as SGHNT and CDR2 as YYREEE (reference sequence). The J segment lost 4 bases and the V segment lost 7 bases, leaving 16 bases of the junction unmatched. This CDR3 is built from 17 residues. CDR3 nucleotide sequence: TGTGCCAGCTCCCTTCACGGAGGCGGGGGGGGTGCAGATACGCAGTATTTT. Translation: CASSLHGGGGGADTQYF.

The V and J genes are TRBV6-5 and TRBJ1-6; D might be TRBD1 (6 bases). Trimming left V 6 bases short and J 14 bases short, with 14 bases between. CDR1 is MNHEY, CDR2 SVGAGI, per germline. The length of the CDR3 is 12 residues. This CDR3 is CASRRQESALHF. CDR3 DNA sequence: TGTGCCAGCAGGCGACAGGAGTCGGCCCTCCACTTT.